This TCR beta chain was profiled in a study of T cells after yellow fever vaccination. The study, taken as a whole, reports: Post-booster repertoires again held most primary-vaccination clones (roughly 95% CD4, roughly 88% CD8).

Germline CDR1 is MNHEY and CDR2 is SVGEGT. The CDR3 has 14 residues. V was cut by 5 bases and J by 2 bases, with 11 bases left in between. In regard to this clonotype: Its target is not known.

TCRdb fed the 5' RACE reads into MiXCR, producing one record per CDR3 protein. The sample holds about 340,000 distinct CDR3 sequences, roughly an eighth seen once. The rearrangement joins TRBV6-2 or TRBV6-3 to TRBJ2-3, with a weak D call TRBD2 (6 bases). Sample: CD4+ T cells sorted from PBMCs, taken 15 days after the yellow fever booster vaccination. The source of this sequence is a man between 18 and 35 years old who received the YFV17D yellow fever vaccine. The CDR3 sequence is CASSPRGITDTQYF. CDR3 in DNA: TGTGCCAGCAGTCCCCGGGGGATCACAGATACGCAGTATTTT.